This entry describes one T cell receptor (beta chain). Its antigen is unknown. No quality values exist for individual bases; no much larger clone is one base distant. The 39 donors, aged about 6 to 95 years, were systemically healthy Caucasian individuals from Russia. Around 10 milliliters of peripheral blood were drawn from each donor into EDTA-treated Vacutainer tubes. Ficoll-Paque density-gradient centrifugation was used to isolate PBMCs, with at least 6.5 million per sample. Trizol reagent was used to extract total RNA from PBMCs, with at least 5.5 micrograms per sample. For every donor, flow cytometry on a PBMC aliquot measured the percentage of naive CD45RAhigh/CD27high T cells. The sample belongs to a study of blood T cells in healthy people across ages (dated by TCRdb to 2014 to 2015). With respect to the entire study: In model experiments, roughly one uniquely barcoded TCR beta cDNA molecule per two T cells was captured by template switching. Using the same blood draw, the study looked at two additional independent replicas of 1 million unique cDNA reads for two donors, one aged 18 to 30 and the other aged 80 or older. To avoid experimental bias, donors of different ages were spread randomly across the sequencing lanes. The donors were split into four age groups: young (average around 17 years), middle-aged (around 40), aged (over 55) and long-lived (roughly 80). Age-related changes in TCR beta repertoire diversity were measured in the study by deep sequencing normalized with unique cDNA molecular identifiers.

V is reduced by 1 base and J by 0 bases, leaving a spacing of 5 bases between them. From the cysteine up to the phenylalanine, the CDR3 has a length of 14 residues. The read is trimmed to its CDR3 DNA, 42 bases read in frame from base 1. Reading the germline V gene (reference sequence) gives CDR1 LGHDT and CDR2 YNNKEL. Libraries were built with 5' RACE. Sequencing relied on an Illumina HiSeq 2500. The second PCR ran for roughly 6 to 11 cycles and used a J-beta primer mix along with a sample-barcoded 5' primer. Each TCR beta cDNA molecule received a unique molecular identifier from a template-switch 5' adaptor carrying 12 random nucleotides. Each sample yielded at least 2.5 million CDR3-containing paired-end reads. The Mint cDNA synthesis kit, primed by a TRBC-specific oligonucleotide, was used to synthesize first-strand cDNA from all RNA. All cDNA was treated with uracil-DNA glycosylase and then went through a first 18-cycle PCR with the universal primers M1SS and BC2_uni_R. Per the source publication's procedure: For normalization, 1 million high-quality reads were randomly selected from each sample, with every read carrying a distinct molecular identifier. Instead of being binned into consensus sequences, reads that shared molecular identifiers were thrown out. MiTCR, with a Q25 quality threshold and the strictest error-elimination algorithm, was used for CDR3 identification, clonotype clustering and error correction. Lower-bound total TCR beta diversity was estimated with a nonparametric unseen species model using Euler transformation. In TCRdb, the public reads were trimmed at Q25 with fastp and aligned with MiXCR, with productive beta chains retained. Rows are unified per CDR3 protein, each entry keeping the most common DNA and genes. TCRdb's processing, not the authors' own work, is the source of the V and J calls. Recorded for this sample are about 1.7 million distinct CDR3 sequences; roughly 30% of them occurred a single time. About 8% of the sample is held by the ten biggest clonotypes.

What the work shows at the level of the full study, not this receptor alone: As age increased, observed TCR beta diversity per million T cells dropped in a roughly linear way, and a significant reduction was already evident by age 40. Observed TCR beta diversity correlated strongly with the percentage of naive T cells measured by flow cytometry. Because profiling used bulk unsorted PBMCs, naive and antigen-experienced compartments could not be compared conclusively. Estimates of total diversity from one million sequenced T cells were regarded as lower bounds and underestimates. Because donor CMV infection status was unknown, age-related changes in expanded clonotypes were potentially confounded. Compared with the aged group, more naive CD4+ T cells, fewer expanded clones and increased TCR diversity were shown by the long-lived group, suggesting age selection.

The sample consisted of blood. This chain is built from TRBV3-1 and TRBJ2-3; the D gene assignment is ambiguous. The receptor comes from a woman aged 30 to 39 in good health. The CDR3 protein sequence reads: CASSQVQSTDTQYF. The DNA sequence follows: TGTGCCAGCAGCCAAGTTCAGAGCACAGATACGCAGTATTTT.